This entry features one T cell receptor (beta chain) sequence. The antigen is undetermined. The junction departs from the called germline gene at one end, perhaps through a read error. These data come from a study of OX40 agonist ivuxolimab in advanced cancers. CDR1 is SGHNT, CDR2 YENEEA, per germline. The CDR3 runs to 14 residues. Sequenced by immunoSEQ multiplex PCR; TCRdb stores in-frame clones only, minus some. The repertoire holds about 70,000 clones, with 70% to 90% as singletons. General observations from the study: Dosing at 0.1 to 3.0 mg/kg was accompanied by clonal expansion of CD4+ and CD8+ blood T cells by week 6.

The sequences come from CD4+ or CD8+ T cells sorted from blood, collected in a trial of the OX40 agonist ivuxolimab. The TCR was taken from an adult with an advanced solid tumor such as melanoma, head and neck, liver or kidney cancer. This chain links TRBV11-3 with TRBJ2-2; 8 nucleotides agree with TRBD1. The CDR3 here is CASSLGQGHRGAVF. CDR3 DNA: TGTGCCAGCAGCTTAGGACAGGGGCACCGGGGAGCTGTTTTT.